This paragraph reports one T cell receptor beta chain. The sample is drawn from a study of OX40 agonist ivuxolimab in advanced cancers. CDR3 length: 15 amino acids. Germline CDR1 and CDR2: SGHNT and YENEEA. Germline trimming cut 5 bases from V and 4 bases from J; bases unmatched to any gene: 5. Clones were read by immunoSEQ multiplex PCR, and TCRdb kept only the in-frame ones, dropping some. The sample lists nearly 80,000 clones, 70% to 85% occurring once. The V call is TRBV11-3, the J call TRBJ2-7, with 13 positions matching TRBD2. The receptor was isolated from an adult with an advanced solid tumor such as melanoma, head and neck, liver or kidney cancer. The material was CD4+ or CD8+ T cells sorted from blood, obtained in a trial of the OX40 agonist ivuxolimab. Written as DNA, the CDR3 is TGTGCCAGCAGCAGGACTAGCGGGAGCGGGTACGAGCAGTACTTC. Translation: CASSRTSGSGYEQYF.